A selection of T cell receptor beta chains follows, all from one sample in a study of shared clonotypes between healthy human individuals. Method: immunoSEQ multiplex PCR; TCRdb's copy keeps in-frame clones and lacks some. Of under 850,000 clones listed, around 77% were seen once; the top ten hold more than 1.5%. The material sequenced was memory CD4+ T cells sorted from blood. The receptors come from a woman aged 25 to 39 in good health. Each CDR3 is given with its conserved first and last residue. D genes are given only for firm matches. Clone sizes are given selectively: once, few, many, or a class where the clone is expanded.

CDR3aa: CASSLAADFTGELFF
CDR3nt: TGTGCCAGCAGTTTAGCGGCAGACTTCACCGGGGAGCTGTTTTTT
d_gene: .
v_gene: TRBV28
abundance: .
j_gene: TRBJ2-2

CDR3aa: CASSFSPPGELFF
CDR3nt: TGTGCCAGCAGCTTCTCCCCCCCCGGGGAGCTGTTTTTT
d_gene: .
v_gene: TRBV7-2
abundance: .
j_gene: TRBJ2-2

CDR3aa: CASSLEGQGIGAFF
CDR3nt: TGCGCCAGCAGCTTGGAGGGCCAGGGTATCGGGGCTTTCTTT
d_gene: .
v_gene: TRBV5-1
abundance: .
j_gene: TRBJ1-1

CDR3aa: CASSDEGGGQPQHF
CDR3nt: TGTGCCAGCAGCGACGAGGGAGGGGGGCAGCCCCAGCATTTT
d_gene: .
v_gene: TRBV2
abundance: few
j_gene: TRBJ1-5

CDR3aa: CASSLVLLTYNEQFF
CDR3nt: TGTGCCAGCAGCTTGGTACTACTGACCTACAATGAGCAGTTCTTC
d_gene: .
v_gene: TRBV7-2
abundance: .
j_gene: TRBJ2-1

CDR3aa: CASSTGDRDTGELFF
CDR3nt: TGCGCCAGCAGCACAGGGGACAGAGACACCGGGGAGCTGTTTTTT
d_gene: TRBD1
v_gene: TRBV5-1
abundance: few
j_gene: TRBJ2-2

CDR3aa: CASSVVAGHSYEQYF
CDR3nt: TGTGCCAGCAGCGTGGTCGCGGGCCACTCCTACGAGCAGTACTTC
d_gene: .
v_gene: TRBV28
abundance: few
j_gene: TRBJ2-7

CDR3aa: CASSLLLVDTDTQYF
CDR3nt: TGTGCCAGCAGCTTACTTCTAGTGGACACAGATACGCAGTATTTT
d_gene: .
v_gene: TRBV7-6
abundance: .
j_gene: TRBJ2-3

CDR3aa: CASSLSGNTGELFF
CDR3nt: TGTGCCAGCAGTTTAAGTGGAAACACCGGGGAGCTGTTTTTT
d_gene: .
v_gene: TRBV27
abundance: few
j_gene: TRBJ2-2

CDR3aa: CASSEWSGGGYGYTF
CDR3nt: TGTGCCAGCAGTGAATGGAGTGGCGGGGGCTATGGCTACACCTTC
d_gene: .
v_gene: TRBV2
abundance: many
j_gene: TRBJ1-2

CDR3aa: CASSLTPSQPQHF
CDR3nt: TGTGCCAGCAGCCTCACCCCTTCTCAGCCCCAGCATTTT
d_gene: .
v_gene: TRBV5-5
abundance: .
j_gene: TRBJ1-5

CDR3aa: CASQQMVTGAAKNIQYF
CDR3nt: TGTGCCAGCCAGCAAATGGTGACAGGGGCGGCCAAAAACATTCAGTACTTC
d_gene: TRBD1
v_gene: TRBV19
abundance: .
j_gene: TRBJ2-4

CDR3aa: CASSFWVSGRNTDTQYF
CDR3nt: TGTGCCAGCAGTTTCTGGGTAAGCGGGAGGAACACAGATACGCAGTATTTT
d_gene: TRBD2
v_gene: TRBV28
abundance: .
j_gene: TRBJ2-3

CDR3aa: CASTTKVRGTNQPQHF
CDR3nt: TGTGCCAGCACCACCAAAGTAAGGGGCACTAATCAGCCCCAGCATTTT
d_gene: .
v_gene: TRBV28
abundance: few
j_gene: TRBJ1-5

CDR3aa: CASSYSTTLTTGELFF
CDR3nt: TGTGCCAGCAGTTACTCGACTACACTCACGACCGGGGAGCTGTTTTTT
d_gene: .
v_gene: TRBV6-5
abundance: few
j_gene: TRBJ2-2

CDR3aa: CASTMKPGPGETQYF
CDR3nt: TGTGCCAGCACGATGAAGCCGGGGCCCGGGGAGACCCAGTACTTC
d_gene: .
v_gene: TRBV2
abundance: .
j_gene: TRBJ2-5

CDR3aa: CASSRGGLAVYNEQFF
CDR3nt: TGTGCCAGCAGTAGAGGTGGACTAGCGGTATACAATGAGCAGTTCTTC
d_gene: TRBD2
v_gene: TRBV11-2
abundance: .
j_gene: TRBJ2-1